This TCR beta chain emerged from a study of shared clonotypes between healthy human individuals (dated by TCRdb to 2018 to 2020). Background for the entire study: A couple of women and a few men aged 18 to 49 years were included in the cohort. For each donor, CD4 naive and CD4 memory were each run on three plates, CD8 naive on two plates, and CD8 memory on one plate. The study deeply sequenced blood TCR repertoires of five healthy adults to estimate repertoire size and the extent of clonotype sharing between individuals. Different laboratories and diverse techniques were used to prepare libraries and sequence TCR repertoires, to increase sequencing depth and limit assay-specific biases. Per donor, leukapheresis produced somewhere between about 0.85 and 10 billion PBMCs.

Comments on this clone: What antigen it recognizes has not been identified. The input lacks base qualities; no much larger clone sits a single base away.

CD8 naive samples were obtained by positive selection for CCR7 among CD45RO-negative cells, yielding a CD45RA+CCR7+ population from which TemRA cells were excluded. The donors were healthy, HIV-negative adults who had no recently reported acute infections or vaccinations. All donors were Caucasian adults living in Nashville, Tennessee, USA. After blood collection by leukapheresis, PBMCs were isolated using Ficoll-Histopaque density gradient centrifugation and then cryopreserved in the vapor phase of liquid nitrogen. Purity and quantity of every magnetically sorted T cell population were checked by analytical flow cytometry. Genomic DNA was isolated from every sorted fraction and measured by UV absorbance on a Nanodrop 2000c. The germline V gene encodes CDR1 SGHAT and CDR2 FQNNGV. V is cut back by 1 base and J by 2 bases, with 5 bases in the junction unmatched. The CDR3 spans 16 residues, from the cysteine through the phenylalanine. Only the CDR3 region is kept as DNA, spanning 48 bases read in frame from base 1.

The paper's findings and limits, for the study overall: Because the study included only a small number of donors, the genetic and exposure-history diversity represented was limited. Only blood was sampled, and tissue TCR repertoires likely differ from those in blood. Pairwise subsampling indicated that sequencing depth was expected to affect the degree of clonotype sharing among donors. Naive subsets generally had larger estimated clonotype richness than memory subsets did. Rarefaction of sorted-subset datasets indicated incomplete sequencing despite the large sequencing depth. Compared with non-shared clonotypes, the clonotypes found in all four sorted-subset donors had higher generation probabilities. Across four donors, roughly 5% of naive CD4, 3.5% of naive CD8, 2.3% of memory CD4, and approximately 0.42% of memory CD8 clonotypes were shared.

Using the deep immunoSEQ assay, TCR CDR3 regions were amplified from genomic DNA by multiplex PCR. For each cell subset, the extracted genomic DNA was distributed evenly across all wells of several immunoSEQ 96-well plates, and each plate served as one replicate. Each replicate PCR for sorted subsets received around 200 ng genomic DNA, equal to roughly 30,000 T cell genomes. Purified libraries were measured with a Qubit 3.0 fluorometer, size-checked on a Bioanalyzer 2100, and measured again with the KAPA Library Quantification kit. Each immunoSEQ 96-well plate was sequenced on its own single-read 150-cycle Illumina NextSeq 550 flow cell. Processing in the source paper ran as follows. Because the immunoSEQ output held only junctional sequences and lacked quality scores, the filtering could not match the filtering applied to full-length reads. To assign V/J genes and CDR3, sequences were annotated against IMGT germline references using PyIR, a Python wrapper for IgBLAST v1.9. Reads were removed for weak V/J assignments (E-value above 1e-6), missing CDR3, stop codons, out-of-frame junctions, or ambiguous translated residues. V3J clonotypes were defined as sequences sharing an identical inferred V gene, J gene, and CDR3 amino acid sequence. Percentage overlap between repertoires was calculated by dividing the number of shared unique clonotypes by the size of the smaller repertoire. Repertoire richness was assessed with RTK rarefaction, the Chao1 estimator, and Recon v2.1 estimates of unobserved clonotypes. OLGA was used to compute generation probabilities for all TCRbeta clonotypes that the gDNA method yielded from a handful of donors. This is the immuneACCESS table as TCRdb keeps it, with only in-frame sequences that have V and J called. A part of the clones is gone; compared with another copy, unresolved V genes explain less than half, and the rest is unexplained. V and J calls and clone size are as listed in that table; D and trimming were resolved from the DNA. The sample table records hundreds of thousands of clones; 95% to 97% of these occur just once. Of the sample, roughly 0.12% is held by the ten largest clones.

The chain is encoded by TRBV11-2 joined to TRBJ2-1; 7 central bases correspond to TRBD2. Sequencing was carried out using naive CD8+ T cells sorted from blood. The sample's cell subset or site label, in plain terms: CD45RA+CCR7+. The clonotype was recovered from a woman aged 25 to 39 in good health. The CDR3 corresponds to CASSLVRGSPYNEQFF. Here is the DNA: TGTGCCAGCAGCTTAGTTCGCGGGAGTCCCTACAATGAGCAGTTCTTC.